The present T cell receptor beta chain was sequenced within a study of blood T cell repertoires in COVID-19. Across the whole study: Sites across the United States, Italy and Spain contributed samples from acute and convalescent COVID-19. T cells, B-cell-depleted T cells, or PBMCs supplied cDNA or gDNA.

Per the study methods: Reference gene primer amplification yielded estimated nucleated cell counts. Assay used: immunoSEQ multiplex PCR; TCRdb lists only in-frame clones, some missing. That table is the source of V, J and clone size, and D and trimming were worked out from the DNA. The sample shows some 250,000 clones, roughly nine tenths of them seen only once. Recruited during active infection, patients (from Seattle) were subsequently followed longitudinally. Germline-derived CDR1 and CDR2 are SEHNR and FQNEAQ (reference sequence). The ends were cut back, 6 bases at V and 0 bases at J, with 11 bases in the middle. The CDR3 has 14 residues.

Sequencing used peripheral blood. The TCR comes from a woman in her twenties or thirties with COVID-19, enrolled during active disease. The chain carries TRBV7-9 and TRBJ1-1; D call uncertain. CDR3 loop: CASRFTVLNTEAFF. The CDR3 DNA follows: TGTGCCAGCAGGTTCACAGTCCTGAACACTGAAGCTTTCTTT.